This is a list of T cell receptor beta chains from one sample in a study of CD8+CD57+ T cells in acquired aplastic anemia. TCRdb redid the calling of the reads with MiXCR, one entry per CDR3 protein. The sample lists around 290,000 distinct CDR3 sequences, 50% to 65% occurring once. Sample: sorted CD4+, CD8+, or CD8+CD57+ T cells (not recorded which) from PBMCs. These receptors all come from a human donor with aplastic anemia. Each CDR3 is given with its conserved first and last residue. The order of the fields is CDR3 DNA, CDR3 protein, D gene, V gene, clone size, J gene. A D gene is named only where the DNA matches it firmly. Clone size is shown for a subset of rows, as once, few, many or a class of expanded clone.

cdr3_nt: TGTGCCAGCACGCGTGTCGAGGGTTACGACAATGAGCAGTTCTTC
cdr3_aa: CASTRVEGYDNEQFF
d_call: NA
v_call: TRBV12-3/TRBV12-4
clone_size: NA
j_call: TRBJ2-1

cdr3_nt: TGTGCCAGCAGCTCCGGTGTAAATGGCTACACCTTC
cdr3_aa: CASSSGVNGYTF
d_call: NA
v_call: TRBV11-2
clone_size: NA
j_call: TRBJ1-2

cdr3_nt: TGCGCCAGCAGCGAAATGGGACAGTCCTACGAGCAGTACTTC
cdr3_aa: CASSEMGQSYEQYF
d_call: TRBD1
v_call: TRBV5-8
clone_size: NA
j_call: TRBJ2-7

cdr3_nt: TGTGCCATCAGTGACTTTACAGGGGCAAACTATGGCTACACCTTC
cdr3_aa: CAISDFTGANYGYTF
d_call: TRBD1
v_call: TRBV10-3
clone_size: NA
j_call: TRBJ1-2

cdr3_nt: TGTGCCACCAGTGATTCCGGGACTAGGACCTACAATGAGCAGTTCTTC
cdr3_aa: CATSDSGTRTYNEQFF
d_call: TRBD2
v_call: TRBV24-1
clone_size: NA
j_call: TRBJ2-1

cdr3_nt: TGCAGTGCCGGGACAGGGAGGTCTGGGGCCAACGTCCTGACTTTC
cdr3_aa: CSAGTGRSGANVLTF
d_call: TRBD1
v_call: TRBV20-1
clone_size: NA
j_call: TRBJ2-6

cdr3_nt: TGTGCCACCAGTGTGGAGAACACCGGGGAGCTGTTTTTT
cdr3_aa: CATSVENTGELFF
d_call: NA
v_call: TRBV24-1
clone_size: few
j_call: TRBJ2-2

cdr3_nt: TGTGCCAGCAGTACCACACGCGGGACTGAAGCTTTCTTT
cdr3_aa: CASSTTRGTEAFF
d_call: NA
v_call: TRBV7-3
clone_size: once
j_call: TRBJ1-1

cdr3_nt: TGTGCCAGTAGCTTGGGGGCAGGGTGGGAGACCCAGTACTTC
cdr3_aa: CASSLGAGWETQYF
d_call: NA
v_call: TRBV19
clone_size: NA
j_call: TRBJ2-5

cdr3_nt: TGCAGTGCTAGCCTCCTCTTGAGAGATACGCAGTATTTT
cdr3_aa: CSASLLLRDTQYF
d_call: NA
v_call: TRBV20-1
clone_size: NA
j_call: TRBJ2-3

cdr3_nt: TGCAGTGCTAGCCCAACGGGCACCAGGCTGTTCTTC
cdr3_aa: CSASPTGTRLFF
d_call: NA
v_call: TRBV20-1
clone_size: NA
j_call: TRBJ2-1

cdr3_nt: TGTGCCAGCAGCCAGACCGGGACAGTCGACACACTGTTTTTT
cdr3_aa: CASSQTGTVDTLFF
d_call: TRBD1
v_call: TRBV7-2
clone_size: NA
j_call: TRBJ1-4

cdr3_nt: TGTGCCAGCAAACGGACAGGGGGGGACACTGAAGCTTTCTTT
cdr3_aa: CASKRTGGDTEAFF
d_call: TRBD1
v_call: TRBV6-5
clone_size: many
j_call: TRBJ1-1

cdr3_nt: TGTGCCACCAGCAGAGAGCGGGGGGCAGTTCAGCCCCAGCATTTT
cdr3_aa: CATSRERGAVQPQHF
d_call: NA
v_call: TRBV15
clone_size: NA
j_call: TRBJ1-5

cdr3_nt: TGTGCCATCGGGGGTGTGAGCGGGAAAGAGACCCAGTACTTC
cdr3_aa: CAIGGVSGKETQYF
d_call: TRBD2
v_call: TRBV10-3
clone_size: NA
j_call: TRBJ2-5

cdr3_nt: TGTGCCAGTAGTATTGGGCAGGGGGCTGAAGATACGCAGTATTTT
cdr3_aa: CASSIGQGAEDTQYF
d_call: TRBD1
v_call: TRBV19
clone_size: NA
j_call: TRBJ2-3

cdr3_nt: TGTGCCAGCAGCACTGGACAGGGGGGCACTGAAGCTTTCTTT
cdr3_aa: CASSTGQGGTEAFF
d_call: TRBD1
v_call: TRBV5-6
clone_size: NA
j_call: TRBJ1-1

cdr3_nt: TGCGCCAGCAGTGCCCGGGACAGAGATAATTCACCCCTCCACTTT
cdr3_aa: CASSARDRDNSPLHF
d_call: TRBD1
v_call: TRBV10-1
clone_size: NA
j_call: TRBJ1-6

cdr3_nt: TGTGCCAGTAGTACTCAGGGAGGACGGGAGCAGTACTTC
cdr3_aa: CASSTQGGREQYF
d_call: NA
v_call: TRBV19
clone_size: NA
j_call: TRBJ2-7

cdr3_nt: TGTGCCAGTAGTATAGGGAGGGGGCGGAGGACTGAAGCTTTCTTT
cdr3_aa: CASSIGRGRRTEAFF
d_call: TRBD1
v_call: TRBV19
clone_size: many
j_call: TRBJ1-1

cdr3_nt: TGCAGTGCTAGAGACCGGGACTATTACTACAATGAGCAGTTCTTC
cdr3_aa: CSARDRDYYYNEQFF
d_call: TRBD2
v_call: TRBV20-1
clone_size: NA
j_call: TRBJ2-1

cdr3_nt: TGCGCCAGCAGCTTGGCCATGGGGACTGGAAACACCATATATTTT
cdr3_aa: CASSLAMGTGNTIYF
d_call: NA
v_call: TRBV5-1
clone_size: many
j_call: TRBJ1-3

cdr3_nt: TGTGCCAGCAGCCCTTTGGGGAAGGAAGGCTACACCTTC
cdr3_aa: CASSPLGKEGYTF
d_call: NA
v_call: TRBV5-4
clone_size: NA
j_call: TRBJ1-2

cdr3_nt: TGCAGCGTTGAAGATCAGGGGCGAGGGGCTTTCTTT
cdr3_aa: CSVEDQGRGAFF
d_call: NA
v_call: TRBV29-1
clone_size: NA
j_call: TRBJ1-1

cdr3_nt: TGCAGTGCTAGAGATCTGCGGTCCTCTAACTATGGCTACACCTTC
cdr3_aa: CSARDLRSSNYGYTF
d_call: NA
v_call: TRBV20-1
clone_size: NA
j_call: TRBJ1-2

cdr3_nt: TGTGCCAGCATCGCCAGACAGGGGCAAGGCTACACCTTC
cdr3_aa: CASIARQGQGYTF
d_call: TRBD1
v_call: TRBV2
clone_size: NA
j_call: TRBJ1-2